This TCR beta chain comes out of a study of T cell changes during pregnancy in multiple sclerosis. Data came from immunoSEQ multiplex PCR; TCRdb stores just in-frame clones and leaves some out. The data contain about 76,000 clones, roughly 92% of them singletons. The germline CDR1 and CDR2 sequences are MDHEN and SYDVKM. The J segment lost 0 bases and the V segment lost 7 bases, leaving 4 bases of the junction unmatched. This CDR3 comprises 15 residues. The V and J genes are TRBV28 and TRBJ2-3, with 10 positions matching TRBD2. The sequence was collected from a female donor in good health, enrolled as a control in a pregnancy study. The sequencing here drew on peripheral blood, taken after pregnancy. Here the CDR3 reads CASTKLAGSTDTQYF. The CDR3 nucleotides read TGTGCCAGCACCAAACTAGCGGGGAGCACAGATACGCAGTATTTT.